The 11 T cell receptor beta chains in this list originate from one sample, sequenced in a study of blood T cell repertoires in COVID-19. Measured with immunoSEQ multiplex PCR; TCRdb has only the in-frame clones, and not every one. The data contain more than 200,000 clones, about 87% of them singletons. The sample comprised peripheral blood. The receptors here all came from a man between 70 and 80 years old with acute or convalescent COVID-19.

The chain couples TRBV28 to TRBJ2-1, with TRBD1 matching 7 bases. V gave up 6 bases and J gave up 0 bases; unmatched junction bases: 5. Per the germline V gene, CDR1 is MDHEN and CDR2 is SYDVKM. This CDR3 contains 15 residues. The CDR3: CASSRSGGSYNEQFF. The CDR3 DNA reads as TGTGCCAGCAGCCGGTCAGGGGGCTCCTACAATGAGCAGTTCTTC.

CDR3 residues: CASSLMGLAGVNEQFF. Here the CDR3 DNA reads TGTGCCAGCAGCTTAATGGGACTAGCGGGAGTGAATGAGCAGTTCTTC. This chain joins TRBV7-3 and TRBJ2-1; 14 positions match TRBD2. Germline assignment: CDR1 SGHTA and CDR2 FQGTGA. V trimming: 1 base; J trimming: 7 bases; junction bases outside the gene matches: 3. The CDR3 runs 16 residues.

V usage is TRBV19 and J usage is TRBJ1-5; the match to TRBD1 covers 10 bases. This CDR3 has 16 amino acids. The V gene end was trimmed by 5 bases and the J gene end by 4 bases; junction bases not matched to a gene: 8. Germline CDR1 LNHDA, CDR2 SQIVND (reference sequence). CDR3 DNA: TGTGCCAGTAGTGATTTGACAGGGGGCAGGAATCAGCCCCAGCATTTT. Protein sequence: CASSDLTGGRNQPQHF.

This rearrangement joins TRBV5-5 to TRBJ1-2; 9 bases are shared with TRBD1. The CDR3 sequence is 17 residues long. V gave up 4 bases and J gave up 5 bases; unmatched junction bases: 15. CDR1 is SGHKS, CDR2 YYEKEE, per germline (reference sequence). CDR3 loop: CASSPGTGTSIGYGYTF. CDR3 coding DNA: TGTGCCAGCAGCCCTGGGACAGGGACCTCGATTGGGTATGGCTACACCTTC.

The gene calls are TRBV6-1 and TRBJ2-7; possible D gene TRBD2, 5 bases. This CDR3 contains 15 residues. Between the trimmed V and J ends, which lost 2 bases and 0 bases, there was a span of 11 bases. Germline CDR1 is MNHNS and CDR2 is SASEGT. The CDR3 loop reads CASSESGLRSYEQYF. Here the CDR3 DNA reads TGTGCCAGCAGTGAATCGGGATTACGCTCCTACGAGCAGTACTTC.

This chain joins TRBV5-6 and TRBJ2-4; 10 bases line up with TRBD1. This CDR3 is 17 amino acids long. Germline V gene lookup returns CDR1 SGHDT and CDR2 YYEEEE. The ends lost 5 bases at V and 1 base at J; junction bases unmatched: 9. DNA of the CDR3: TGTGCCAGCAGTCTCCCGGGACAGGGGTTCGCCAAAAACATTCAGTACTTC. Translating it yields CASSLPGQGFAKNIQYF. Based on the CDR3 plus reference TRBV5-6 and TRBJ2-4, the full variable domain is DAGVTQSPTHLIKTRGQQVTLRCSPKSGHDTVSWYQQALGQGPQFIFQYYEEEERQRGNFPDRFSGHQFPNYSSELNVNALLLGDSALYLCASSLPGQGFAKNIQYFGAGTRLSVL.

The chain has TRBV6-5 and TRBJ2-3, with D possibly being TRBD2 (5 bases). Germline loops: CDR1 MNHEY, CDR2 SVGAGI. V was pared by 5 bases and J by 14 bases, with 17 bases between. The CDR3 length is 12 residues. DNA of the CDR3: TGTGCCAGCAGTATTGGGTCGGGGAGACGGTATTTT. Its translation: CASSIGSGRRYF.

V usage is TRBV4-2 and J usage is TRBJ2-6; 7 bases map to TRBD1. From germline, CDR1 is LGHNA and CDR2 YNFKEQ. With 5 bases clipped from V and 0 bases from J, the junction kept 7 bases outside the gene matches. The CDR3 has 17 residues. In DNA form, the CDR3 reads TGTGCCAGCAGCGGCCGGGACAGCCCCTCTGGGGCCAACGTCCTGACTTTC. Protein product: CASSGRDSPSGANVLTF.

The V and J genes are TRBV28 and TRBJ1-2; no reliable D call. The CDR3 is made up of 15 amino acids. In germline, CDR1 is MDHEN, CDR2 SYDVKM. Deletions cut 2 bases from V and 9 bases from J, with 19 bases between. The CDR3 here is CASSLPRFETDSYTF. CDR3 DNA sequence: TGTGCCAGCAGTTTACCCCGGTTTGAAACTGATAGCTACACCTTC.

The chain carries TRBV3-1 (or the pseudogene TRBV3-2) and TRBJ1-4, with D unresolved. This CDR3 has 14 amino acids. V dropped 0 bases and J dropped 11 bases, with 13 bases sitting between them. Per germline, CDR1 LGHDT and CDR2 YNNKEL (reference sequence). The CDR3 sequence is CASSQDFVEMKLFF. CDR3 DNA: TGTGCCAGCAGCCAAGATTTTGTAGAAATGAAACTGTTTTTT.

The rearrangement joins TRBV4-3 to TRBJ1-6, with 7 bases lining up with TRBD1. With V trimmed by 1 base and J by 6 bases, 3 bases remained unmatched. CDR1 and CDR2 from the germline V gene are LGHNA and YSLEER. The CDR3 is made up of 15 amino acids. Written as DNA, the CDR3 is TGCGCCAGCAGCCAAGGTTACAGGGGTAATTCACCCCTCCACTTT. Translation: CASSQGYRGNSPLHF.